The 5 T cell receptor beta chains below come from one sample, sequenced in a study of CD8 T cells in ankylosing spondylitis. Each CDR3 protein gets one entry after TCRdb re-called the 5' RACE reads with MiXCR. Here the sample spans some 90,000 distinct CDR3 sequences, roughly 27% being singletons. Sequencing was performed on blood, either unsorted or a sorted T cell fraction (not recorded which). These receptors all come from a male donor with ankylosing spondylitis or in good health (not recorded which).

J is TRBJ2-5 and V is TRBV20-1, with D tentatively TRBD2 (5 bases). The CDR3 contains 14 residues. Trimming removed 6 bases from V and 5 bases from J, with 19 bases in between. Per the germline V gene, CDR1 is DFQATT and CDR2 is SNEGSKA (reference sequence). This CDR3 reads CSASSRARPETQYF. CDR3 bases: TGCAGTGCCTCCTCGAGGGCCCGGCCGGAGACCCAGTACTTC.

The J gene is TRBJ2-1, the V gene TRBV7-3, with 9 bases fitting TRBD1. There are 16 residues in the CDR3. The germline V gene has CDR1 SGHTA and CDR2 FQGTGA. Germline trimming cut 5 bases from V and 10 bases from J; bases unmatched to any gene: 15. This chain's CDR3 is CASSDTRDRVLGEQFF. The CDR3 coding sequence is TGTGCCAGCAGCGACACCCGGGACAGGGTATTAGGGGAGCAGTTCTTC.

The chain carries TRBV29-1 and TRBJ1-5, with TRBD1 as a possible D gene (5 bases). This CDR3 is 12 amino acids long. The germline V gene has CDR1 SQVTM and CDR2 ANQGSEA. V was shortened by 4 bases and J by 7 bases, with 11 bases between the two germline ends. The CDR3 DNA sequence: TGCAGCGTTGGCAGGGAAGGCCAGCCCCAGCATTTT. This encodes CSVGREGQPQHF.

This clonotype was observed a few times. In DNA, the CDR3 is TGCGCCAGCAGCTCTAGCGGGTCGTCCTACGAGCAGTACTTC. Translating gives CASSSSGSSYEQYF. V gene TRBV5-1 combines with J gene TRBJ2-7; 8 bases align to TRBD2. Germline V gene sequence: CDR1 SGHRS, CDR2 YFSETQ. This CDR3 comprises 14 residues. V dropped 3 bases and J dropped 1; count of bases not matched to a gene: 3.

This clonotype appeared a few times. J is TRBJ1-1 and V is TRBV20-1; 7 bases align to TRBD1. With 8 bases clipped from V and 0 bases from J, the junction kept 12 bases outside the gene matches. Germline CDR1 DFQATT, CDR2 SNEGSKA (reference sequence). CDR3 length equals 15 residues. The CDR3 reads CSSTTGHEMNTEAFF. CDR3 sequence (DNA): TGCAGTTCGACGACAGGGCATGAGATGAACACTGAAGCTTTCTTT.